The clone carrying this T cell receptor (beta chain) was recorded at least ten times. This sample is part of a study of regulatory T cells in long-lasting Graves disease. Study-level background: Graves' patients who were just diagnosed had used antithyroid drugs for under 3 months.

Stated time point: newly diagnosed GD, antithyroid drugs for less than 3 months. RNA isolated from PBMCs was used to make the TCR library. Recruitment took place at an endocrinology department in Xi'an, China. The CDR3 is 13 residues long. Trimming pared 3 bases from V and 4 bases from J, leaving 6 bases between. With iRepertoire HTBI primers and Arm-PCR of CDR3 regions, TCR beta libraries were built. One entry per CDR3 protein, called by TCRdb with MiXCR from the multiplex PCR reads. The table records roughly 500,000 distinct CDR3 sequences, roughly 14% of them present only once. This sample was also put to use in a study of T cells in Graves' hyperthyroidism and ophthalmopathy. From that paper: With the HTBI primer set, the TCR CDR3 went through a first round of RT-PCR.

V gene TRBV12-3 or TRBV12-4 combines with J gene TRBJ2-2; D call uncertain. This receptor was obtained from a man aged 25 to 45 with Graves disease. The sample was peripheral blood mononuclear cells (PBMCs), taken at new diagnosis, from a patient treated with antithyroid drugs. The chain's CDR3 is CASSFVSTGELFF. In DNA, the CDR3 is TGTGCCAGCAGTTTTGTTAGCACCGGGGAGCTGTTTTTT.